The following is a T cell receptor (beta chain) sequence with its context. In this sample, this clone turned up a few times. The clone's antigen remains unknown. It has no much larger one-base neighbor in the sample; base qualities were not kept. Enrolling through a virtual design, the prospective study's participants ranged in age from roughly 18 to 90 years and lived across about two dozen United States geographic areas. Cohort assignment in the prospective study relied on participant-reported clinical history from a screening survey and a study questionnaire. In the prospective study, whole blood, serum and a nasopharyngeal or oropharyngeal swab were collected from each participant by mobile phlebotomists. Participants in the prospective study had the option to provide additional blood draws and questionnaires over an approximately 2-month period. Prospective study blood samples were shipped either frozen or at room temperature before DNA extraction.

TCRbeta CDR3 regions were amplified from genomic DNA by means of the immunoSEQ Assay, a bias-controlled multiplex PCR. Per the authors' processing: The number of nucleated cells in each sample was estimated from the amplification of reference gene primers within the assay. Sequence reads were collapsed and filtered to measure the absolute abundance of every unique TCRbeta CDR3 rearrangement. For each sample, productive Simpson clonality was calculated as the square root of Simpson's diversity index across productive rearrangements. The table comes from immuneACCESS by way of TCRdb, which keeps in-frame sequences with V and J called. Part of the clones is missing from these tables; in studies checked, under half for an unresolved V gene and the rest for unknown reasons. V, J and clone size derive from that table, while D and trimming were established from the DNA sequence. This sample lists approximately 280,000 clones; roughly 90% were detected once. About 1.7% of the sample belongs to the ten largest clones.

CDR1 MDHEN and CDR2 SYDVKM are derived from the germline V gene. The trim is 4 bases for V and 3 bases for J, with a gap of 16 bases between the germline ends. Reading from cysteine to phenylalanine, the CDR3 counts 15 amino acids. The sequence is cut down to CDR3 DNA, 45 bases in frame from base 1. This record comes from a study of blood T cell repertoires in COVID-19 (dated by TCRdb to 2020 to 2021). With respect to the entire study: Collaborator samples came from the United States, Italy and Spain and covered acute and convalescent phases of COVID-19. The material from the prospective study consisted of cDNA or gDNA derived from T cells, B-cell-depleted T cells, or PBMCs. The dataset comprised deeply sampled blood TCRbeta repertoires from subjects exposed to, actively infected with, or recovered from COVID-19. The repertoires were released in a freely available public database intended as a resource for research on the immune response to SARS-CoV-2. Samples were obtained from the ongoing ImmuneRACE study (first 160 participants) and from over 1,000 subjects provided by 6 global collaborators. Nearly every sample came with metadata listing a de-identified subject ID, COVID-19 status, age in years and sex. HLA class I and class II types, where available, came from metadata supplied by the sample provider rather than from assay-based typing.

General study outcomes and caveats: The quantity of clinical and demographic metadata differed by source and by participant and was supplied without curation.

The sample consisted of PBMCs or T cells enriched from blood (not recorded which). The clonotype comes from a young woman with acute COVID-19. The V and J segments used are TRBV28 and TRBJ2-7; the D segment could be TRBD1, given 6 matching bases. Here the CDR3 is given as CASSSSGAYHYEQYF. The DNA sequence is as follows: TGTGCCAGCAGTTCCTCAGGGGCCTACCACTACGAGCAGTACTTC.